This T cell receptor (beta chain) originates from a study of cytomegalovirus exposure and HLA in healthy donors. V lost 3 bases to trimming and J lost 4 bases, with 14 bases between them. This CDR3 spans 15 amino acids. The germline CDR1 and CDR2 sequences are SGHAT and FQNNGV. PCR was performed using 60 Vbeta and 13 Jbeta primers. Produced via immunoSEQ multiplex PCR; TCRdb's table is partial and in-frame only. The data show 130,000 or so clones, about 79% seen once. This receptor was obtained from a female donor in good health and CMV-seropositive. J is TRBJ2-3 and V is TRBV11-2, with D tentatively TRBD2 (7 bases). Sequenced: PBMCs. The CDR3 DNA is TGTGCCAGCAGCTTCCGCGGGGGCGGCGCAGATACGCAGTATTTT. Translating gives CASSFRGGGADTQYF.